These 30 T cell receptor beta chains share one sample of origin, sequenced in a study of cytomegalovirus exposure and HLA in healthy donors. Use of 60 Vbeta and 13 Jbeta primers characterized the PCR. Sequencing used immunoSEQ multiplex PCR; TCRdb keeps in-frame clones, though not all of them. This sample has 100,000 or so clones, with roughly 70% found just once. Input material: PBMCs. The receptors stem from a man over 45 in good health and CMV-seronegative.

The chain is built from TRBV5-1 and TRBJ2-5; D perhaps matches TRBD1 (6 bases). Germline CDR1 is SGHRS and CDR2 is YFSETQ. V lost 3 bases to trimming and J lost 5 bases, with 14 bases between them. This CDR3 contains 14 residues. CDR3 protein: CASSSTGFKETQYF. As DNA, the CDR3 is TGCGCCAGCAGCTCAACAGGGTTTAAGGAGACCCAGTACTTC.

This clone came up a few times. The chain uses TRBV19 and TRBJ2-5; TRBD1 matches 11 bases. The V segment lost 4 bases and the J segment 2 bases; nucleotides outside the gene matches: 3. Germline-derived CDR1 and CDR2 are LNHDA and SQIVND (reference sequence). The length of the CDR3 is 15 residues. CDR3 sequence (DNA): TGTGCCAGTAGTACGGGACAGGGGGTGCAAGAGACCCAGTACTTC. Protein sequence: CASSTGQGVQETQYF.

This sequence joins TRBV7-2 and TRBJ2-3; D is unresolved. CDR1 and CDR2 from the germline V gene are SGHTA and FQGNSA. Trimming stripped 5 bases from V and 0 bases from J, with 9 bases between. The CDR3 runs 14 residues. The CDR3 protein is CASSRSESTDTQYF. CDR3 DNA: TGTGCCAGCAGCCGATCGGAGAGCACAGATACGCAGTATTTT.

The rearrangement joins TRBV4-1 to TRBJ1-2; 7 nucleotides agree with TRBD1. Trimming removed 1 base from V and 4 bases from J; junction bases left unmatched: 6. CDR3 length: 15 residues. CDR1 and CDR2 (germline): MGHRA, YSYEKL. CDR3 protein: CASSQAAGTAYGYTF. Here the CDR3 DNA reads TGCGCCAGCAGCCAAGCGGCCGGGACAGCCTATGGCTACACCTTC.

The gene calls are TRBV6-5 and TRBJ1-3; a weak D match, TRBD1 (5 bases). The CDR3 spans 15 residues. V was shortened by 6 bases and J by 0 bases, with 12 bases between the two germline ends. CDR1 is MNHEY, CDR2 SVGAGI, per germline. Here the CDR3 reads CASSPDRYSGNTIYF. The CDR3 nucleotides are TGTGCCAGCAGCCCCGACAGATACTCTGGAAACACCATATATTTT.

There are a few counts of this clone. The V call is TRBV25-1, the J call TRBJ2-6; tentative D call: TRBD1 (5 bases). This CDR3 has 17 residues. Deletions cut 2 bases from V and 0 bases from J, with 11 bases between. Germline values: CDR1 MGHDK, CDR2 SYGVNS. CDR3 amino acids: CASSEKRGSSGANVLTF. The CDR3 bases are TGTGCCAGCAGTGAAAAAAGGGGAAGCTCTGGGGCCAACGTCCTGACTTTC.

This CDR3 reads CASSLGQGEQETQYF. The CDR3 nucleotides are TGTGCCAGCAGCTTAGGACAGGGGGAGCAAGAGACCCAGTACTTC. V and J are TRBV7-2 and TRBJ2-5, with 9 nucleotides matching TRBD1. The CDR3 runs 15 residues. The germline CDR1 and CDR2 sequences are SGHTA and FQGNSA. J lost 2 bases, V lost 1 base, and 2 bases had no gene match.

The J gene is TRBJ1-5, the V gene TRBV30, with a possible D match to TRBD1 (5 bases). V was clipped by 2 bases and J by 4 bases, with 9 bases between them. The germline V gene encodes CDR1 GTSNPN and CDR2 SVGIG (reference sequence). This CDR3 comprises 13 residues. CDR3 sequence: CAWSLGGNQPQHF. The CDR3 DNA is TGTGCCTGGAGTCTGGGGGGGAATCAGCCCCAGCATTTT. The full variable domain, completed using reference TRBV30 and TRBJ1-5, is SQTIHQWPATLVQPVGSPLSLECTVEGTSNPNLYWYRQAAGRGLQLLFYSVGIGQISSEVPQNLSASRPQDRQFILSSKKLLLSDSGFYLCAWSLGGNQPQHFGDGTRLSIL.

The rearrangement joins TRBV10-3 to TRBJ2-3, with 10 bases matching TRBD2. CDR1 and CDR2 from the germline V gene are ENHRY and SYGVKD. The CDR3 has 16 amino acids. Trimming removed 0 bases from V and 3 bases from J; junction bases left unmatched: 3. CDR3 loop: CAISESLAGGTDTQYF. The CDR3, as DNA: TGTGCCATCAGTGAGTCGTTAGCGGGAGGTACAGATACGCAGTATTTT.

Details on this clone: Other DNA sequences in this specimen translate into the identical CDR3. The DNA for the CDR3 is TGCGCCAGCAGCTCCGGGACAGGGGGGGGTAGCGCCAAAAACATTCAGTACTTC. Protein: CASSSGTGGGSAKNIQYF. The chain recombines TRBV5-1 with TRBJ2-4, with TRBD1 matching 11 bases. The V segment lost 3 bases and the J segment 1 base; nucleotides outside the gene matches: 9. CDR1 and CDR2 (germline): SGHRS, YFSETQ. This CDR3 is 18 amino acids long. The full variable domain, its missing parts supplied by reference TRBV5-1 and TRBJ2-4, is KAGVTQTPRYLIKTRGQQVTLSCSPISGHRSVSWYQQTPGQGLQFLFEYFSETQRNKGNFPGRFSGRQFSNSRSEMNVSTLELGDSALYLCASSSGTGGGSAKNIQYFGAGTRLSVL.

The chain is built from TRBV7-8 and TRBJ1-2, with 7 nucleotides matching TRBD1. CDR1 and CDR2 (germline): SGHVS, FQNEAQ. The CDR3 loop spans 15 amino acids. The junction had 5 bases not matched to a gene; V was cut back by 2 bases and J by 2 bases. This chain's CDR3 is CASSLRRDSNYGYTF. Here the CDR3 DNA reads TGTGCCAGCAGCTTACGCCGGGACAGCAACTATGGCTACACCTTC.

This clone was observed a handful of times. V is TRBV2 and J is TRBJ2-3; possibly TRBD2 for D (6 bases). The CDR3 contains 13 residues. Looked up from germline, CDR1 is SNHLY and CDR2 is FYNNEI. Trimming stripped 9 bases from V and 3 bases from J, with 13 bases between. The DNA for the CDR3 is TGTGCCAGTATGAGGCGGGAAACAGATACGCAGTATTTT. This gives the protein CASMRRETDTQYF.

The chain joins TRBV28 to TRBJ1-3, with 11 bases that match TRBD1. The trim removed 6 bases at V and 0 bases at J, leaving 7 bases unmatched. The CDR3 runs to 17 residues. Germline V gives CDR1 MDHEN, CDR2 SYDVKM. CDR3 amino acids: CASRRTGGHYSGNTIYF. As DNA, the CDR3 is TGTGCCAGCAGGAGGACAGGGGGCCATTACTCTGGAAACACCATATATTTT.

V is TRBV6-5 and J is TRBJ1-1; possibly TRBD1 for D (5 bases). Trimming left V 0 bases short and J 1 base short, with 6 bases between. CDR1 MNHEY and CDR2 SVGAGI come from the germline V gene. The CDR3 is 14 amino acids. The CDR3 is CASSYSGGNTEAFF. The CDR3, as DNA: TGTGCCAGCAGTTACTCGGGGGGGAACACTGAAGCTTTCTTT.

The rearrangement links TRBV9 to TRBJ2-7; TRBD2 matches at 7 bases. Germline CDR1 and CDR2: SGDLS and YYNGEE. The CDR3 loop spans 14 amino acids. Germline trimming cut 2 bases from V and 2 bases from J; bases unmatched to any gene: 4. CDR3 DNA: TGTGCCAGCAGCGTCCGGGACTATACCTACGAGCAGTACTTC. It yields the protein CASSVRDYTYEQYF.

This chain connects TRBV2 to TRBJ1-2; 10 bases match TRBD1. The junction had 9 bases not matched to a gene; V was cut back by 7 bases and J by 4 bases. Germline V lookup: CDR1 SNHLY, CDR2 FYNNEI. This CDR3 is built from 15 residues. The CDR3 DNA reads as TGTGCCAGCACTAAGACAGGGGGCGCGAGCTATGGCTACACCTTC. This gives the protein CASTKTGGASYGYTF.

V gene TRBV9 combines with J gene TRBJ1-2; D call uncertain. This CDR3 has 12 amino acids. V was trimmed by 2 bases and J by 8 bases, leaving 10 bases between them. The germline gives CDR1 SGDLS, CDR2 YYNGEE. CDR3: CASSVPRVGYTF. CDR3 bases: TGTGCCAGCAGCGTCCCCCGGGTCGGCTACACCTTC.

This clone is judged medium-sized. The chain is built from TRBV6-1 and TRBJ1-2, with TRBD1 matching over 7 bases. After removal of 0 bases from V and 5 bases from J, the junction contained 6 bases not matched to a gene. The CDR3 spans 15 residues. Germline CDR1 MNHNS, CDR2 SASEGT. In DNA form, the CDR3 reads TGTGCCAGCAGTGAAGCGAAAGGGGGCGCTTATGGCTACACCTTC. Translation gives CASSEAKGGAYGYTF.

The chain carries TRBV2 and TRBJ2-7; 7 bases align to TRBD1. CDR3 size: 15 residues. Unmatched junction bases numbered 5, after V lost 0 bases and J lost 3 bases. Germline-derived CDR1 and CDR2 are SNHLY and FYNNEI. CDR3 in amino acids: CASSEARTGYYEQYF. CDR3 coding DNA: TGTGCCAGCAGTGAAGCGCGGACAGGATACTACGAGCAGTACTTC. Full variable domain (remainder filled in from reference TRBV2 and TRBJ2-7): EPEVTQTPSHQVTQMGQEVILRCVPISNHLYFYWYRQILGQKVEFLVSFYNNEISEKSEIFDDQFSVERPDGSNFTLKIRSTKLEDSAMYFCASSEARTGYYEQYFGPGTRLTVT.

This chain joins TRBV4-1 and TRBJ1-1; possibly TRBD1 for D (5 bases). The CDR3 totals 17 residues. Germline assignment: CDR1 MGHRA and CDR2 YSYEKL. The germline V and J ends were trimmed by 6 bases and 0 bases, with 20 bases remaining between them. Here the CDR3 DNA reads TGCGCCAGCAGAGAGACTCGAATGGGGGACTTGAACACTGAAGCTTTCTTT. This encodes CASRETRMGDLNTEAFF.

J is TRBJ1-2 and V is TRBV6-1; TRBD1 agrees at 8 bases. The CDR3 covers 14 residues. Germline values: CDR1 MNHNS, CDR2 SASEGT. V was pared by 8 bases and J by 0 bases, with 5 bases of the junction left unmatched. The CDR3 nucleotides are TGTGCCAGCGCCCGGACAGGGACTAACTATGGCTACACCTTC. Translation gives CASARTGTNYGYTF.

The gene calls are TRBV11-2 and TRBJ1-3; no definite D call. Trimming cost V 3 bases and J 0 bases, with 9 bases left between them. Per germline, CDR1 SGHAT and CDR2 FQNNGV. The CDR3 is 15 amino acids. CDR3 residues: CASSLQALSGNTIYF. DNA of the CDR3: TGTGCCAGCAGCTTGCAAGCTCTCTCTGGAAACACCATATATTTT. Looking up the rest from reference TRBV11-2 and TRBJ1-3 gives the full variable domain: EAGVAQSPRYKIIEKRQSVAFWCNPISGHATLYWYQQILGQGPKLLIQFQNNGVVDDSQLPKDRFSAERLKGVDSTLKIQPAKLEDSAVYLCASSLQALSGNTIYFGEGSWLTVV.

This chain connects TRBV5-1 to TRBJ1-4; D possibly corresponds to TRBD1 (5 bases). CDR3 length equals 14 residues. V gave up 7 bases and J gave up 7 bases, with 17 bases separating them. The V gene's germline CDR1 is SGHRS and CDR2 YFSETQ. The CDR3 here is CASWNGGGGEKLFF. CDR3 sequence (DNA): TGCGCCAGCTGGAACGGGGGAGGCGGTGAAAAACTGTTTTTT.

The gene calls are TRBV6-5 and TRBJ1-1; D ambiguous. V was cut by 6 bases and J by 1 base, with 9 bases left in between. CDR3 length equals 13 residues. CDR1 and CDR2 from the germline V gene are MNHEY and SVGAGI. CDR3 coding DNA: TGTGCCAGCAGCGAAACGGGGAACACTGAAGCTTTCTTT. The encoded protein is CASSETGNTEAFF.

V usage is TRBV5-5 and J usage is TRBJ1-2, with a weak D call TRBD1 (6 bases). V lost 0 bases to trimming and J lost 5 bases, with 8 bases between them. Germline V lookup: CDR1 SGHKS, CDR2 YYEKEE (reference sequence). The CDR3 loop spans 13 amino acids. The CDR3 nucleotides read TGTGCCAGCAGCTTGGACAGGGAGTATGGCTACACCTTC. This sequence encodes CASSLDREYGYTF.

The CDR3 spells CAWRDRGRNTGELFF. The CDR3 DNA reads TGTGCCTGGAGGGACAGGGGGCGCAACACCGGGGAGCTGTTTTTT. This chain joins TRBV30 and TRBJ2-2; 11 nucleotides align to TRBD1. Germline lookup yields CDR1 GTSNPN and CDR2 SVGIG (reference sequence). The CDR3 spans 15 residues. V was clipped by 3 bases and J by 2 bases; unmatched bases: 2.

Details on this clone: At one end the junction does not follow the germline gene, possibly because of a read error. CDR3 in DNA: TGTGCCACCAGTTGGTCTAGCGGGGCCTCCTACGAGCAGTACTTC. Residues: CATSWSSGASYEQYF. V and J are TRBV6-1 and TRBJ2-7, with 9 bases identical to TRBD2. The CDR3 extends over 15 amino acids. The germline V gene has CDR1 MNHNS and CDR2 SASEGT.

The sample holds a few counts of this clone. The chain combines TRBV5-1 with TRBJ2-7; D is possibly TRBD1 (6 bases). Per germline, CDR1 SGHRS and CDR2 YFSETQ. The length of the CDR3 is 16 residues. Trimming shortened V by 5 bases and J by 5 bases, and 23 bases separated the two germline ends. CDR3 sequence (DNA): TGCGCCAGCAGTCCCAGGGGCGGTGCATTTATCAACGAGCAGTACTTC. This translates into CASSPRGGAFINEQYF.

The V gene is TRBV27, the J gene TRBJ1-5; D gene unclear. The CDR3 contains 12 residues. V lost 7 bases and J 3 bases, leaving 7 bases between the germline ends. CDR1 MNHEY and CDR2 SMNVEV come from the germline V gene (reference sequence). CDR3 DNA: TGTGCCAGCACGGAGTACAATCAGCCCCAGCATTTT. Its translation is CASTEYNQPQHF.

The V and J genes are TRBV10-3 and TRBJ1-1, with D unclear. CDR1 is ENHRY and CDR2 is SYGVKD in the germline V gene. Trimming took 2 bases from V and 5 from J, leaving 12 bases between them. The length of the CDR3 is 14 residues. Here the CDR3 DNA reads TGTGCCATCAGTGAGCAAGCCCGGGAAACTGAAGCTTTCTTT. This codes for CAISEQARETEAFF.